The clone carrying this TCR beta chain appeared once. This sample was taken from a study of blood T cell repertoires in COVID-19. In the study overall: Sample material is recorded as cDNA or gDNA derived from T cells, B-cell-depleted T cells, or PBMCs.

How the authors handled the data: Estimation of nucleated cell counts relied on the amplification of reference gene primers. Here immunoSEQ multiplex PCR was the method, and the copy in TCRdb shows in-frame clones only, minus some. V and J calls plus clone size are reproduced from that table; the DNA served to infer D and trimming. The sample shows roughly 97,000 clones, about nine tenths of them seen only once. Germline V gene sequence: CDR1 MDHEN, CDR2 SYDVKM. V shed 3 bases and J shed 1 base, with 12 bases lying between them. The CDR3 has 15 amino acids. V gene TRBV28 combines with J gene TRBJ1-2, with no clear D. The sequence was obtained from a man aged 50-60 years with acute or convalescent COVID-19. The sequenced sample was peripheral blood. The CDR3 reads CASSFSTQVNYGYTF. The CDR3 nucleotides are TGTGCCAGCAGTTTTTCTACTCAGGTTAACTATGGCTACACCTTC.